This T cell receptor beta chain was sequenced for a study of metastatic and nonmetastatic thyroid tumors. Study overall: Across blood and tumor or nodule tissue, repertoires from malignant and benign thyroid patients were compared with one another.

This clone is categorized as medium-sized. One end of the junction does not line up with germline, which may come from a read error. This CDR3 has 15 residues. Germline V gene sequence: CDR1 MNHNS, CDR2 SASEGT. Every patient underwent thyroid surgery untreated. Original processing notes: A classifier for distant metastasis in papillary thyroid cancer was constructed using CDR3 differences observed across clinicopathological groups. TCRdb reassembled clones from the PCR reads with MiXCR. What appears here as the V and J calls and clone size reflects TCRdb's work, not the paper's. The sample contains approximately 20,000 clones, roughly 14% of which appear only once.

The chain joins TRBV6-1 to TRBJ1-6; D unresolved. The origin of this receptor is a female donor with papillary thyroid cancer or a benign thyroid nodule (not recorded which). Some clones in this sample may be carry-over from other donors' samples. The sample was blood. The CDR3 sequence: CASSQTRVYNLPLHF. The CDR3 DNA sequence: TGTGCCAGCAGTCAAACCCGGGTCTATAATTTACCCCTCCACTTT.